This T cell receptor beta chain was documented in a study of T cell clonality in common variable immunodeficiency. V lost 5 bases and J lost 0, with 18 bases in between. The CDR3 spans 16 residues. Germline CDR1 reads SGHRS; CDR2 reads YFSETQ. This clone was seen many times. Its specificity is unknown. From the germline J gene comes the end of the CDR3, since the read stops 3 residues before it. Sequenced by immunoSEQ multiplex PCR; TCRdb stores in-frame clones only, minus some. This sample has about 34,000 clones, each found more than once. Overall study findings and caveats: Fewer deletions and N-nucleotide insertions were reportedly seen in common variable immunodeficiency TCR beta sequences.

The J gene is TRBJ2-7, the V gene TRBV5-1; a weak D match, TRBD1 (6 bases). The clonotype was recovered from a person aged 18 to 75 in good health. Sequencing was carried out using peripheral blood mononuclear cells. The covered CDR3 bases are TGCGCCAGCAGTTATCAGGGGCAGTTTAGCTCCTACGAG. Translating gives CASSYQGQFSSYE. The whole CDR3 protein reads CASSYQGQFSSYEQYF.